This passage covers 2 T cell receptor beta chains from one sample sequenced in a study of T cell repertoires in cytomegalovirus infection. TCRdb fed the reads into MiXCR, producing one record per CDR3 protein. The table lists approximately 240,000 distinct CDR3 sequences, approximately 13% of them singletons, with 1.5% to 2% in the top ten. The sequenced sample was PBMCs. Receptors were obtained from a human donor in good health (CMV status not recorded). Some clones in this sample may be carry-over from other donors' samples.

This clonotype was detected only once. This chain's CDR3 is CASSRSKSNQPQHF. The CDR3 nucleotides are TGTGCCAGCAGCCGTAGTAAGAGCAATCAGCCCCAGCATTTT. The V and J genes are TRBV9 and TRBJ1-5, with D uncertain. The ends were cut back, 4 bases at V and 1 base at J, with 9 bases in the middle. This CDR3 spans 14 amino acids. Germline CDR1 reads SGDLS; CDR2 reads YYNGEE. The whole variable domain, filled in from reference TRBV9 and TRBJ1-5, reads DSGVTQTPKHLITATGQRVTLRCSPRSGDLSVYWYQQSLDQGLQFLIQYYNGEERAKGNILERFSAQQFPDLHSELNLSSLELGDSALYFCASSRSKSNQPQHFGDGTRLSIL.

This clonotype turned up a few times. This chain uses TRBV11-2 with TRBJ2-3; D unresolved. The V end lost 4 bases, the J end lost 0 bases, and 8 bases lay between the germline ends. Germline V CDR1 and CDR2: SGHAT, FQNNGV. The CDR3 is 14 amino acids. CDR3 residues: CASSSIPSTDTQYF. In DNA, the CDR3 is TGTGCCAGCAGCTCGATCCCTAGCACAGATACGCAGTATTTT.